Below, 10 T cell receptor beta chains from the same sample are listed, as sequenced in a study of blood T cell repertoires in COVID-19. Method: immunoSEQ multiplex PCR; TCRdb's copy keeps in-frame clones and lacks some. The sample lists some 200,000 clones; approximately 90% were seen once. Sequences were obtained from peripheral blood. The receptors shown here come from a man aged 70-80 years with acute or convalescent COVID-19.

The chain is built from TRBV6-6 and TRBJ1-5, with D possibly matching TRBD1 (5 bases). The ends were cut back, 4 bases at V and 4 bases at J, with 14 bases in the middle. There are 15 residues in the CDR3. Germline loops: CDR1 MNHNY, CDR2 SVGAGI (reference sequence). DNA of the CDR3: TGTGCCAGCAGTTTCGCCCAGGGTGCAAATCAGCCCCAGCATTTT. Amino acid sequence: CASSFAQGANQPQHF.

The chain is built from TRBV7-2 and TRBJ2-2; 7 bases align to TRBD1. J was trimmed by 10 bases and V by 5 bases; bases with no gene match: 4. The CDR3 is made up of 12 amino acids. Germline CDR1 is SGHTA and CDR2 is FQGNSA. The chain's CDR3 is CASSPQGVELFF. In DNA form, the CDR3 reads TGTGCCAGCAGCCCCCAGGGGGTGGAGCTGTTTTTT. The full variable domain, rest sourced from reference TRBV7-2 and TRBJ2-2, is GAGVSQSPSNKVTEKGKDVELRCDPISGHTALYWYRQSLGQGLEFLIYFQGNSAPDKSGLPSDRFSAERTGGSVSTLTIQRTQQEDSAVYLCASSPQGVELFFGEGSRLTVL.

The V call is TRBV25-1, the J call TRBJ1-2; D may be TRBD1 (5 bases). Germline assignment: CDR1 MGHDK and CDR2 SYGVNS. The CDR3 consists of 16 residues. Deletions cut 1 base from V and 3 bases from J, with 15 bases between. CDR3 nucleotide sequence: TGTGCCAGCAGTGAATGGGGCCTTTCGGCGGACTATGGCTACACCTTC. Its protein product is CASSEWGLSADYGYTF.

The gene calls are TRBV19 and TRBJ2-5, with D possibly being TRBD1 (5 bases). The CDR3 has 15 residues. The germline gives CDR1 LNHDA, CDR2 SQIVND (reference sequence). The germline V and J ends were trimmed by 4 bases and 3 bases, with 15 bases remaining between them. The DNA of the CDR3 is TGTGCCAGTAGTACCTTAGGACACCCGAAAGAGACCCAGTACTTC. This translates into CASSTLGHPKETQYF.

The gene calls are TRBV4-1 and TRBJ2-1; D unresolved. The germline gives CDR1 MGHRA, CDR2 YSYEKL. The CDR3 length is 14 residues. V lost 1 base, J lost 10 bases, and 14 bases lay in between. This CDR3 is CASSQVQTAREQFF. The CDR3 DNA reads TGCGCCAGCAGCCAAGTGCAGACGGCTAGAGAGCAGTTCTTC.

The V call is TRBV6-6, the J call TRBJ1-4; a possible D gene is TRBD1 (5 bases). CDR3 length: 13 residues. V dropped 8 bases and J dropped 4 bases, with 11 bases sitting between them. Germline CDR1 is MNHNY and CDR2 is SVGAGI (reference sequence). The DNA for the CDR3 is TGTGCCAGCTACCAGGGATTTAATGAAAAACTGTTTTTT. The encoded protein is CASYQGFNEKLFF.

This chain links TRBV12-5 with TRBJ2-3, with 7 bases aligning to TRBD1. The CDR3 is 14 amino acids. V lost 7 bases and J lost 1; bases outside the gene matches: 5. In germline, CDR1 is LGHNT, CDR2 FRNRAP. As DNA, the CDR3 is TGTGCTAGTGCTCCTGGACAGGGCACAGATACGCAGTATTTT. Its translation: CASAPGQGTDTQYF.

In regard to this clone: The same CDR3 can be traced to other DNA sequences in this sample. This chain links TRBV12-3 or TRBV12-4 with TRBJ1-6; no clear D gene. Trimming stripped 3 bases from V and 6 bases from J, with 6 bases between. The CDR3 consists of 13 residues. CDR3 nucleotide sequence: TGTGCCAGCAGTTTGGGAGGTAATTCACCCCTCCACTTT. This sequence encodes CASSLGGNSPLHF.

The rearrangement links TRBV19 to TRBJ1-2; 7 bases are a match to TRBD1. V lost 2 bases and J lost 6; bases outside the gene matches: 6. The germline gives CDR1 LNHDA, CDR2 SQIVND (reference sequence). The CDR3 sequence is 14 residues long. CDR3 loop: CASSIRSGQNGYTF. The CDR3 coding sequence is TGTGCCAGTAGTATACGTTCGGGACAGAATGGCTACACCTTC. The full variable domain, completed using reference TRBV19 and TRBJ1-2, is DGGITQSPKYLFRKEGQNVTLSCEQNLNHDAMYWYRQDPGQGLRLIYYSQIVNDFQKGDIAEGYSVSREKKESFPLTVTSAQKNPTAFYLCASSIRSGQNGYTFGSGTRLTVV.

The rearrangement uses TRBV19 and TRBJ2-7, with 10 bases fitting TRBD2. Trimming at V came to 6 bases and at J to 5 bases, leaving 10 bases not matched to a gene. The germline CDR1 and CDR2 sequences are LNHDA and SQIVND (reference sequence). CDR3 length equals 15 residues. CDR3 in DNA: TGTGCCAGTAGGACTAAAGCGGGAGGGCCAAACGAGCAGTACTTC. It specifies CASRTKAGGPNEQYF.